The source of this T cell receptor beta chain is a study of T cells in Graves' hyperthyroidism and ophthalmopathy. V was pared by 6 bases and J by 5 bases, with 12 bases of the junction left unmatched. CDR3 length: 14 amino acids. The germline V gene has CDR1 DFQATT and CDR2 SNEGSKA (reference sequence). The investigators amplified TCR beta CDR3 regions from RNA transcripts. When the TCR CDR3 underwent first-round RT-PCR, the HTBI primer set was used. One entry per CDR3 protein results from TCRdb running MiXCR on the multiplex PCR reads. The repertoire consists of about 96,000 distinct CDR3 sequences, with over 50% occurring once and the leading ten covering 25% to 30%.

The specimen sequenced was blood. V is TRBV20-1 and J is TRBJ2-5; 7 bases agree with TRBD2. This receptor was obtained from a woman between 40 and 55 years old with Graves' hyperthyroidism. In nucleotides, the CDR3 is TGCAGTGCCCCTGCAGCGGGGTCCCTCGAGACCCAGTACTTC. Protein sequence: CSAPAAGSLETQYF.